This entry concerns a single TCR beta chain. As for treatment: some 20 received Ad26.COV2.S at low or high dose, single or two shots; about 5 received placebo; per-sample allocation not given. Sampling was done on day 63 after the first vaccine or placebo injection. An adult donor aged 18-55 years was enrolled in Boston. Expression of Wuhan-strain SARS-CoV-2 spike came from the Ad26 vector that formed the vaccine. The data were taken from a study of Ad26.COV2.S vaccination and SARS-CoV-2 variants. The assay was immunoSEQ multiplex PCR, and TCRdb's table has in-frame clones only and misses some. The sample holds approximately 350,000 clones, 83% seen once. The sequencing used peripheral blood, collected in a trial of Ad26.COV2.S vaccine versus placebo. This clonotype was obtained from a person aged 18 to 65 who received the Ad26.COV2.S COVID-19 vaccine or a placebo.

CDR3 in DNA: TGTGCCAGCAGTTACTTGAAGGGAGCGGAGACCCAGTACTTC. Amino acids: CASSYLKGAETQYF. The chain links TRBV6-6 to TRBJ2-5; tentative D call: TRBD2 (5 bases). The germline CDR1 and CDR2 sequences are MNHNY and SVGAGI (reference sequence). This CDR3 contains 14 residues. V lost 1 base, J lost 5 bases, and 11 bases lay in between.